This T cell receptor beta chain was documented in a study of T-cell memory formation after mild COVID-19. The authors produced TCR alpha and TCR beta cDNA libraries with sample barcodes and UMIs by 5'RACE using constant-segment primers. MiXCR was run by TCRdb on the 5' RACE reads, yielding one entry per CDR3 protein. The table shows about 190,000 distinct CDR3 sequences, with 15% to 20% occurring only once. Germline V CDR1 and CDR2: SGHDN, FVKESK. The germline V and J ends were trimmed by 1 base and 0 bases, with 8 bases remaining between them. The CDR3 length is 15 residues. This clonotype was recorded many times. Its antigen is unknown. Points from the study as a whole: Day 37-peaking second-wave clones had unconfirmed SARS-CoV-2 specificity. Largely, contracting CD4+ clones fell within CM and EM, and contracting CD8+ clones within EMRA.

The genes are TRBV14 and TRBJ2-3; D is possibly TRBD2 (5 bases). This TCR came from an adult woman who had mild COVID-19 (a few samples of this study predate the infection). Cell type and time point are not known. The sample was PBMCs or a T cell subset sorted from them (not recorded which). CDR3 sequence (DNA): TGTGCCAGCAGCCAAGCCGCGGGCAGCACAGATACGCAGTATTTT. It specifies CASSQAAGSTDTQYF.